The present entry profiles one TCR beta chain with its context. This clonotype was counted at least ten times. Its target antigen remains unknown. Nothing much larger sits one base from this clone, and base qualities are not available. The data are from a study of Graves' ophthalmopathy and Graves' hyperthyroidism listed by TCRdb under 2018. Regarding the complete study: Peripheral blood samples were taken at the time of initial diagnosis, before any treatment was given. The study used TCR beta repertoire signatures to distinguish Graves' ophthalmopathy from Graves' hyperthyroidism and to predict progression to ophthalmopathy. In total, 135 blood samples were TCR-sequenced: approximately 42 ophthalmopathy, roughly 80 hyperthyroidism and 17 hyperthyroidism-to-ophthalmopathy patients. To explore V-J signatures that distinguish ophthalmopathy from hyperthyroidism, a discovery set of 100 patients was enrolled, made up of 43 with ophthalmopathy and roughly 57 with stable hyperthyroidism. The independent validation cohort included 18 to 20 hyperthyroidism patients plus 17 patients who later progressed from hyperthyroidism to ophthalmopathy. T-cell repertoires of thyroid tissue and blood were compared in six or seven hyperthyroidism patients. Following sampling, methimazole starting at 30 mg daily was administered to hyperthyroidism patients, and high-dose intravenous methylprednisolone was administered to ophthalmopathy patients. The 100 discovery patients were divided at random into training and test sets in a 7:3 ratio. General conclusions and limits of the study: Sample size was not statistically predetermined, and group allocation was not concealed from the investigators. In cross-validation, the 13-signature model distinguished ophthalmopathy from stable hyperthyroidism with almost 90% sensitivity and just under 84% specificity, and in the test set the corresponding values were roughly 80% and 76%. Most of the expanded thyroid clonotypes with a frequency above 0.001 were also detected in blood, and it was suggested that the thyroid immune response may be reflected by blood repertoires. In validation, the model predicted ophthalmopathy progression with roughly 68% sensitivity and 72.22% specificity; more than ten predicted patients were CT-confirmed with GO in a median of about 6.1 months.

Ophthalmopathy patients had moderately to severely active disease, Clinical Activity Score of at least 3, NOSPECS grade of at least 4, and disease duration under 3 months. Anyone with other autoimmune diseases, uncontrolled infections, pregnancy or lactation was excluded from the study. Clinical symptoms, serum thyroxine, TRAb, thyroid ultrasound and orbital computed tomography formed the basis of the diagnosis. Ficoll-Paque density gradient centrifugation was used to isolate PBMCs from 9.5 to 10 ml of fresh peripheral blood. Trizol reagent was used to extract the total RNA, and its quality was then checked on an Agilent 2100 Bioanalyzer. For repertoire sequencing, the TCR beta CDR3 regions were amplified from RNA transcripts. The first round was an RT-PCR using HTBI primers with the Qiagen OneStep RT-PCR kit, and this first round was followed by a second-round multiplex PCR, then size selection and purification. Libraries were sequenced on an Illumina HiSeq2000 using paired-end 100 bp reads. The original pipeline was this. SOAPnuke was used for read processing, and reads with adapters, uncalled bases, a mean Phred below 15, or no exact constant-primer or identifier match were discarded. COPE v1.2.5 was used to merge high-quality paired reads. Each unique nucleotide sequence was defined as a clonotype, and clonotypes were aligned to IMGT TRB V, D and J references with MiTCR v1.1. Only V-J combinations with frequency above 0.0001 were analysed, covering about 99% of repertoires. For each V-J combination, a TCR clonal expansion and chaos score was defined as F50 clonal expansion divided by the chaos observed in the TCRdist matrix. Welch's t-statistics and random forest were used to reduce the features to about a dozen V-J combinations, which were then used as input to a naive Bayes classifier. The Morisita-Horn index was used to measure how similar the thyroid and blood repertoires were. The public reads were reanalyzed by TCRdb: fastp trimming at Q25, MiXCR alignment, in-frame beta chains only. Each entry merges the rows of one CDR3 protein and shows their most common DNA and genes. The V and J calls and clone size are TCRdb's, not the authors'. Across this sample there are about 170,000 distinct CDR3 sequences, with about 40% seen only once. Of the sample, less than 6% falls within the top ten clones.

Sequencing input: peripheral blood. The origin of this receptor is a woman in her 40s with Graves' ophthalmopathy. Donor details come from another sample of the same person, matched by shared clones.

The CDR3 protein: CASSLAVTQETQYF. Read as DNA, the sequence is TGTGCCAGCAGCTTAGCGGTTACCCAAGAGACCCAGTACTTC. The chain uses TRBV7-2 and TRBJ2-5; no D gene can be assigned with confidence. The germline V gene gives CDR1 as SGHTA and CDR2 as FQGNSA. The CDR3 contains 14 residues, cysteine and phenylalanine counted. The DNA shown is the 42-base CDR3, in frame from base 1. V sheds 0 bases and J sheds 1 base, leaving 6 bases between their ends. Extended through the reference TRBV7-2 and TRBJ2-5 proteins, this CDR3 yields the full variable domain: GAGVSQSPSNKVTEKGKDVELRCDPISGHTALYWYRQSLGQGLEFLIYFQGNSAPDKSGLPSDRFSAERTGGSVSTLTIQRTQQEDSAVYLCASSLAVTQETQYFGPGTRLLVL.